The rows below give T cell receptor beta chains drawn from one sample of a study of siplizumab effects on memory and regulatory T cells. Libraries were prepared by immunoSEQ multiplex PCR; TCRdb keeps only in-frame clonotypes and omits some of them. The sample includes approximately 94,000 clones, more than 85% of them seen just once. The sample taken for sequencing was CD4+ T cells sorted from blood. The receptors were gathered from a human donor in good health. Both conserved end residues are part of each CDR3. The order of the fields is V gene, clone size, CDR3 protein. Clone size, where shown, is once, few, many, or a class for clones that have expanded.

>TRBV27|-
CASSPQGGYGYTF
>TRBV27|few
CASSPSTDPISSYEQYF
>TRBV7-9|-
CASSLVATQESPLHF
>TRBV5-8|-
CASSLPGAPEQYF
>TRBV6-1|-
CASSTNLNYGYTF
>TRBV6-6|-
CASSSGPGGSGYTF
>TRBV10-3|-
CAISGRSSGGLTDTQYF
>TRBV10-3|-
CAIREGGYGYTF
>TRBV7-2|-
CASSLRKSSYNEQFF
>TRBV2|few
CASRYGTGLIQPQHF
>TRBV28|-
CASSSGDFYEQYF